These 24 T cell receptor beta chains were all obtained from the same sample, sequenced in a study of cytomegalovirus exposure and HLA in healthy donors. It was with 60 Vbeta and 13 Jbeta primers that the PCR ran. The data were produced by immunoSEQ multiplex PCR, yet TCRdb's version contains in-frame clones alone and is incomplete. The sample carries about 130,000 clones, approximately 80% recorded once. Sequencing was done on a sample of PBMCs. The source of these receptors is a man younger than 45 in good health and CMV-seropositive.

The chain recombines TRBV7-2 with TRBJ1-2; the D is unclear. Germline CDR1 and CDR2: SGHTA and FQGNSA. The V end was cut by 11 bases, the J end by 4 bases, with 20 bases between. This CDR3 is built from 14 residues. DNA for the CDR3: TGTGCCGAATCCAGGAGGGTACAAGGCTATGGCTACACCTTC. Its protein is CAESRRVQGYGYTF.

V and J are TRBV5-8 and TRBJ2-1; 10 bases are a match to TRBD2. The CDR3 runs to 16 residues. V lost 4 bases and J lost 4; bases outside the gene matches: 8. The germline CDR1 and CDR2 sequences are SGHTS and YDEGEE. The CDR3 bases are TGTGCCAGCAGCCCGAGATTAGCGGGGGGTTACAATGAGCAGTTCTTC. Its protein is CASSPRLAGGYNEQFF.

The CDR3 DNA reads as TGTGCCAGCAGCCCCAGCGTCGAGCAGTACTTC. This encodes CASSPSVEQYF. This chain uses TRBV7-8 with TRBJ2-5; D call uncertain. The DNA matches TRBJ2-7 better at its end, which makes the J call doubtful. Per germline, CDR1 SGHVS and CDR2 FQNEAQ. The CDR3 consists of 11 residues.

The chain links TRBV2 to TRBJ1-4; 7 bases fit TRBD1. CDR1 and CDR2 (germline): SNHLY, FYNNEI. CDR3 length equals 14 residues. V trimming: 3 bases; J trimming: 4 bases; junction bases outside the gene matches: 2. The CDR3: CASSDRGFNEKLFF. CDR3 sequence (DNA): TGTGCCAGCAGTGACAGGGGGTTTAATGAAAAACTGTTTTTT.

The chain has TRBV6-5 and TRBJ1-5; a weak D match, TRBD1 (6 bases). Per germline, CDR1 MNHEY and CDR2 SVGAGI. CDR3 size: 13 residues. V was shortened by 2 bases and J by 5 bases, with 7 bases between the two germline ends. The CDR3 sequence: CASSYEGDQPQHF. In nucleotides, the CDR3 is TGTGCCAGCAGTTACGAGGGGGATCAGCCCCAGCATTTT.

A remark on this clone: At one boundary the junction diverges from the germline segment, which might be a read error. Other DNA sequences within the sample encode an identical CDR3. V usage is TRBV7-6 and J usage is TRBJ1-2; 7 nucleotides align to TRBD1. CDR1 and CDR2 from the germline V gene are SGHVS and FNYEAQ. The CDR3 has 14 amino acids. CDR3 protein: CASSGQTGNSGYTF. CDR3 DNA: TGCGCCAGCAGCGGACAGACAGGGAACTCTGGCTACACCTTC.

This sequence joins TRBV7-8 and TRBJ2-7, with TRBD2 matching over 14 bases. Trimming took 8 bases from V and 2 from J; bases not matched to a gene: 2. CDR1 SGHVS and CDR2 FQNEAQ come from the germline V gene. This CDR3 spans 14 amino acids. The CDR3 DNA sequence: TGTGCCAGCCAGGGACTAGCGGGGGCCTACGAGCAGTACTTC. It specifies CASQGLAGAYEQYF.

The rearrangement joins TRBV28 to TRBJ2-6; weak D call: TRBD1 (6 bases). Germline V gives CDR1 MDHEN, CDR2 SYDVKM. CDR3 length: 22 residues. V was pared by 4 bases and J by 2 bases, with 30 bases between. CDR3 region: CASSSQAVGAGSSRPGANVLTF. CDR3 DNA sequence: TGTGCCAGCAGTTCCCAAGCGGTGGGGGCAGGAAGTTCCAGGCCTGGGGCCAACGTCCTGACTTTC.

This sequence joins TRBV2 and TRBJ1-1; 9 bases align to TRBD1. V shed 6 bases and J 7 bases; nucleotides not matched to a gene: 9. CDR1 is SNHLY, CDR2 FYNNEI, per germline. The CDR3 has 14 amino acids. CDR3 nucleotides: TGTGCCAGCAGCTACACAGGGGGCGCCGGTGAAGCTTTCTTT. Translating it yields CASSYTGGAGEAFF.

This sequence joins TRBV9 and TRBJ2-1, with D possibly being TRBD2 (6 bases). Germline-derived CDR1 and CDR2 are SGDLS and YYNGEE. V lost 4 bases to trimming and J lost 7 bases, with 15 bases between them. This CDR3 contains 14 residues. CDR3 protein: CASSTQGLDNEQFF. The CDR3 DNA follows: TGTGCCAGCAGCACCCAGGGACTCGATAATGAGCAGTTCTTC.

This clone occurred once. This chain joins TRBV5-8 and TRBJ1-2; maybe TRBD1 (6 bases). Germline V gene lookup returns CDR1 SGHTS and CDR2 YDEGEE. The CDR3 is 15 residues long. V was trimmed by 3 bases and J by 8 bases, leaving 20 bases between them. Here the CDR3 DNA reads TGTGCCAGCAGCTATATGCAGGGGCCCCTTGGGGGCTACACCTTC. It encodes CASSYMQGPLGGYTF.

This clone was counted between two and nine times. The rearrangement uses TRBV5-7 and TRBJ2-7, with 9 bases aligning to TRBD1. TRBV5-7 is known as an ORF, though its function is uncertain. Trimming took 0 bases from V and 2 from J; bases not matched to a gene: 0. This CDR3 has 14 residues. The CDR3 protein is CASSLGQGAYEQYF. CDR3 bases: TGTGCCAGCAGCTTGGGACAGGGGGCCTACGAGCAGTACTTC.

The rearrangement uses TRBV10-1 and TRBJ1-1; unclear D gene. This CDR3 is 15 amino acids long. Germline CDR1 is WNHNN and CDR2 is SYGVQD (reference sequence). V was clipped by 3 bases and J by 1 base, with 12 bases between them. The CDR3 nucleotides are TGCGCCAGCAGTGATAGAAGGGAGGCGAACACTGAAGCTTTCTTT. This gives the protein CASSDRREANTEAFF.

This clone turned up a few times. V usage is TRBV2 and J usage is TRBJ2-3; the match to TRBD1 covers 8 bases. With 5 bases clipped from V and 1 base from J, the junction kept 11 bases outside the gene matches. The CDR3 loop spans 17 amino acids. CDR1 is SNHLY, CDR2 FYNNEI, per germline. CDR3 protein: CASSTNLPGQGTDTQYF. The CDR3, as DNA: TGTGCCAGCAGTACGAATCTTCCGGGACAGGGCACAGATACGCAGTATTTT.

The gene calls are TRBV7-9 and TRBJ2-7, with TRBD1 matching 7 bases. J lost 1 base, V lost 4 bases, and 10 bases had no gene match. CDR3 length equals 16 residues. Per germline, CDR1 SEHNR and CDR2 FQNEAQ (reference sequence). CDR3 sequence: CASSSANRGNSYEQYF. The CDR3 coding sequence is TGTGCCAGCAGCTCAGCCAACAGGGGAAATTCCTACGAGCAGTACTTC.

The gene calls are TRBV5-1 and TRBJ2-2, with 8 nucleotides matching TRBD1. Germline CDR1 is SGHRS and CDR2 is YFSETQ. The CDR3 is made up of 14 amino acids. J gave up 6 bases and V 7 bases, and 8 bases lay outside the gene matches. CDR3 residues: CASRQGARAGELFF. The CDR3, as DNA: TGCGCCAGCCGTCAGGGGGCGCGGGCCGGGGAGCTGTTTTTT.

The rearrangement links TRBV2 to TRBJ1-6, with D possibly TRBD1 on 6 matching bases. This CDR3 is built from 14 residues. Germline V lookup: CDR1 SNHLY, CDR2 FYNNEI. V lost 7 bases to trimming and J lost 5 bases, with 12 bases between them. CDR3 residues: CASIFNRDNSPLHF. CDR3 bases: TGTGCCAGCATATTTAACAGGGATAATTCACCCCTCCACTTT. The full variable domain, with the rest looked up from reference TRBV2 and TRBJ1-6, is EPEVTQTPSHQVTQMGQEVILRCVPISNHLYFYWYRQILGQKVEFLVSFYNNEISEKSEIFDDQFSVERPDGSNFTLKIRSTKLEDSAMYFCASIFNRDNSPLHFGNGTRLTVT.

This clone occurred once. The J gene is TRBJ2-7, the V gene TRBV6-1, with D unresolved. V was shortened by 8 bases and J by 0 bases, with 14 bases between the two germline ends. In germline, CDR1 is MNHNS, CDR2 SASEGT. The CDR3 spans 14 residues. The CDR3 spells CASVEPGGSYEQYF. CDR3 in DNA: TGTGCCAGCGTCGAACCCGGCGGCTCCTACGAGCAGTACTTC.

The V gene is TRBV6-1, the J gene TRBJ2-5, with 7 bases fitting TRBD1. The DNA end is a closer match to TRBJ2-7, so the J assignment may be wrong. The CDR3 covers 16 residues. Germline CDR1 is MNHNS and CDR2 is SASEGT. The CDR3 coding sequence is TGTGCCAGCAGTGAGCAGGGGACAGCTAGCTCCTACGAGCAGTACTTC. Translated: CASSEQGTASSYEQYF.

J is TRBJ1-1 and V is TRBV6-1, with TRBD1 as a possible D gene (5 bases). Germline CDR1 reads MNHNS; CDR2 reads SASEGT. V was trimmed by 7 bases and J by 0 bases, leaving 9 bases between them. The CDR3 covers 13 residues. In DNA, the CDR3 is TGTGCCAGCACGGGGGGGATGAACACTGAAGCTTTCTTT. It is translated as CASTGGMNTEAFF.

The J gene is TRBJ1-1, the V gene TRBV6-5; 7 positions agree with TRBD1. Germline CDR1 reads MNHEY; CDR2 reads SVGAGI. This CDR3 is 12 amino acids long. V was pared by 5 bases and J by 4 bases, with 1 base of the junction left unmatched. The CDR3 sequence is CASSHRGTEAFF. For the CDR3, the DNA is TGTGCCAGCAGTCACAGGGGCACTGAAGCTTTCTTT.

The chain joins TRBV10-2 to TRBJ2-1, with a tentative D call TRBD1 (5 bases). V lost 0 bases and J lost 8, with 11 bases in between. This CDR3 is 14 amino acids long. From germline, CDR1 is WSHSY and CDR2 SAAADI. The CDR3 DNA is TGCGCCAGCAGTGAGTCGACGGCAGGGCATGAGCAGTTCTTC. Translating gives CASSESTAGHEQFF.

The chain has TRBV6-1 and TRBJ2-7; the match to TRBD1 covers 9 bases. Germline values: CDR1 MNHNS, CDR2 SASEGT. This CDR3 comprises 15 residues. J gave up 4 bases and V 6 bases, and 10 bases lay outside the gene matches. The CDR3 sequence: CASSLFRDRVYEQYF. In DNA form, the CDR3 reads TGTGCCAGCAGCCTATTCCGGGACAGGGTATACGAGCAGTACTTC.

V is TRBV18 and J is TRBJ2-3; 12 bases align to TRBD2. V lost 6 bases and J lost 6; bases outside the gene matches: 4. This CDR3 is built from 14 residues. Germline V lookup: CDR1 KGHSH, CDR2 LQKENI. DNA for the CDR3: TGTGCCAGCTCGTCCACTAGCGGGGGGGATACGCAGTATTTT. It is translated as CASSSTSGGDTQYF.